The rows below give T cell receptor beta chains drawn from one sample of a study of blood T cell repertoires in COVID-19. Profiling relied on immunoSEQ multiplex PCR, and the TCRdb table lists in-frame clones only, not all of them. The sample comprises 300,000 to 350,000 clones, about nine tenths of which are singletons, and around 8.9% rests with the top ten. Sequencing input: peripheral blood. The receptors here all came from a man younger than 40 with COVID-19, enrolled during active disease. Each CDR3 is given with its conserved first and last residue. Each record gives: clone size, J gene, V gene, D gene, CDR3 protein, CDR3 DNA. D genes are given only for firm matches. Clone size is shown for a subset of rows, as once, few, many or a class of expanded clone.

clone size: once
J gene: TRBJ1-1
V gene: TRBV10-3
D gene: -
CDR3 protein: CAISEAGNTEAFF
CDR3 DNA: TGTGCCATCAGTGAGGCAGGGAACACTGAAGCTTTCTTT

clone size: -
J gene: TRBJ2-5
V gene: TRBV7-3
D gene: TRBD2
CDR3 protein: CASSLWRGGLGETQYF
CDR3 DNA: TGTGCCAGCAGCTTATGGCGGGGGGGCCTCGGTGAGACCCAGTACTTC

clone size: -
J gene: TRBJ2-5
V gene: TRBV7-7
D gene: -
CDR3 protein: CASSLSGDRRPFKQETQYF
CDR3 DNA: TGTGCCAGCAGCTTATCAGGGGACCGTCGTCCTTTTAAACAAGAGACCCAGTACTTC

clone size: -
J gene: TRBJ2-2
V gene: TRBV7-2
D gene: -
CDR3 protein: CASSSRGLANTGELFF
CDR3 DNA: TGTGCCAGCAGCTCAAGGGGACTGGCGAACACCGGGGAGCTGTTTTTT

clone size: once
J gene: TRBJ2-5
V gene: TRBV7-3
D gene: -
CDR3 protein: CASSSILGQKQETQYF
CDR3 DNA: TGTGCCAGCAGCTCAATTCTTGGACAGAAGCAAGAGACCCAGTACTTC

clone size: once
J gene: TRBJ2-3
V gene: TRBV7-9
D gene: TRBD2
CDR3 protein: CASSPGLVTDTQYF
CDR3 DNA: TGTGCCAGCAGCCCCGGACTAGTGACAGATACGCAGTATTTT

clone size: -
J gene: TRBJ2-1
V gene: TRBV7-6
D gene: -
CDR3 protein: CASSPSGQGTHNEQFF
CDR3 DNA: TGTGCCAGCAGCCCCTCGGGTCAGGGGACACACAATGAGCAGTTCTTC

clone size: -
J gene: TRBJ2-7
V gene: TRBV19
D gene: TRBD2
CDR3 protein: CASSIPPQKAGGPHEQYF
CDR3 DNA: TGTGCCAGTAGTATCCCCCCGCAAAAAGCGGGAGGGCCCCACGAGCAGTACTTC

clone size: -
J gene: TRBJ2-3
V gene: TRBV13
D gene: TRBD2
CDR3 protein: CASSLDAGGTDTQYF
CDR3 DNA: TGTGCCAGCAGCTTAGACGCGGGGGGGACAGATACGCAGTATTTT

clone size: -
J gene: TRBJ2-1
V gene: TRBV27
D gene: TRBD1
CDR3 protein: CASSLPRPGGNEQFF
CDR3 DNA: TGTGCCAGCAGTTTACCCCGACCAGGGGGTAATGAGCAGTTCTTC

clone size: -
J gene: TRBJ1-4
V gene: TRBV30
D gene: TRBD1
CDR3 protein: CAWKQGAQVGKLFF
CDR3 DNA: TGTGCCTGGAAACAGGGGGCGCAGGTTGGAAAACTGTTTTTT

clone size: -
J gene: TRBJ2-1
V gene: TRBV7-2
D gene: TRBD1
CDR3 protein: CASSLDRDTTNEQFF
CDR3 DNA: TGTGCCAGCAGCTTGGACAGGGACACAACCAATGAGCAGTTCTTC

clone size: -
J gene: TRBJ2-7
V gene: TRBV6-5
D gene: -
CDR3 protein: CASSRTGGHEQYF
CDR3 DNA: TGTGCCAGCAGTAGAACAGGTGGCCACGAGCAGTACTTC

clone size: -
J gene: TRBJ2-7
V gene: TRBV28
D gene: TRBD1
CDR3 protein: CASSTMPGQGPSYEQYF
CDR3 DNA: TGTGCCAGCAGTACCATGCCCGGACAGGGGCCCTCCTACGAGCAGTACTTC

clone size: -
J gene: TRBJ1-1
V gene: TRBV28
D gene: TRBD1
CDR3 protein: CASSTRQGAVEAFF
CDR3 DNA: TGTGCCAGCAGTACGCGTCAGGGGGCGGTTGAAGCTTTCTTT

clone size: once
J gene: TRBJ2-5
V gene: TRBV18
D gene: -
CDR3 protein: CASSPPGGALQETQYF
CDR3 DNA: TGTGCCAGCTCACCACCGGGGGGGGCTTTACAAGAGACCCAGTACTTC

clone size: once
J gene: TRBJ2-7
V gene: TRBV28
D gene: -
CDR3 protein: CASSPPLVYYEQYF
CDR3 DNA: TGTGCCAGCAGTCCCCCCCTAGTCTACTACGAGCAGTACTTC

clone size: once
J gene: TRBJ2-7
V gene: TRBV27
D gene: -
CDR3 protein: CASSTQSYEQYF
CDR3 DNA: TGTGCCAGCAGTACCCAGTCCTACGAGCAGTACTTC

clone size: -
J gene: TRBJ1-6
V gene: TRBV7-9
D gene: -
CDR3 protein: CASSPGVSPLHF
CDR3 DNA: TGTGCCAGCAGCCCAGGGGTTTCACCCCTCCACTTT

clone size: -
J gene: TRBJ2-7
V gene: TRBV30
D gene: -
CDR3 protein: CAWSQGSSYEQYF
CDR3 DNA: TGTGCCTGGTCCCAAGGGAGCTCCTACGAGCAGTACTTC

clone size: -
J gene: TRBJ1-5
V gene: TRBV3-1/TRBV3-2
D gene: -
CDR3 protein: CASSQVHIPWLRDSNQPQHF
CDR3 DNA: TGTGCCAGCAGCCAAGTTCATATCCCTTGGTTGCGGGACAGCAATCAGCCCCAGCATTTT

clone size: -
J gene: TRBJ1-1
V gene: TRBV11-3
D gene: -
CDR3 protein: CASSFSETTEAFF
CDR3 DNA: TGTGCCAGCAGCTTCAGCGAAACCACTGAAGCTTTCTTT

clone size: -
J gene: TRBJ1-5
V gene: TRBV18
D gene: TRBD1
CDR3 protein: CASSPTGWTQPQHF
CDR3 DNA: TGTGCCAGCTCACCGACAGGGTGGACTCAGCCCCAGCATTTT

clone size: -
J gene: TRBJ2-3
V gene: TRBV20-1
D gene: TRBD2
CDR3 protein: CSASRGGSTDTQYF
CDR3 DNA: TGCAGTGCTAGTCGGGGGGGAAGCACAGATACGCAGTATTTT

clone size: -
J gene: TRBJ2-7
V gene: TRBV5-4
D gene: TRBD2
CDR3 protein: CASSPLRGLALINEQYF
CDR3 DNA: TGTGCCAGCAGCCCCCTCAGGGGACTAGCGCTTATTAACGAGCAGTACTTC

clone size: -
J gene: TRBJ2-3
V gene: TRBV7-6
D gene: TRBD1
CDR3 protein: CASSSSAAGTGVDTQYF
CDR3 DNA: TGTGCCAGCAGCTCCTCTGCTGCCGGGACAGGTGTGGATACGCAGTATTTT

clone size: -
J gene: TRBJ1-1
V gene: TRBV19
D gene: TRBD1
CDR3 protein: CASIRQGVNTEAFF
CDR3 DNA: TGTGCCAGTATAAGACAGGGCGTGAACACTGAAGCTTTCTTT

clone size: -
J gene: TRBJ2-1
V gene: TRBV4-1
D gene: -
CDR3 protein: CASSEPVSYNEQFF
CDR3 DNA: TGCGCCAGCAGCGAGCCTGTCTCCTACAATGAGCAGTTCTTC

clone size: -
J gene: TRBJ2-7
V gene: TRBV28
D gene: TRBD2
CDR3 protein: CASRQRGLAGVNEQYF
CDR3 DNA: TGTGCCAGCAGGCAAAGGGGTCTAGCGGGAGTAAACGAGCAGTACTTC

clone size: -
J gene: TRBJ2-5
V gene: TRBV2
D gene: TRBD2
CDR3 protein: CASSDLAGVRWETQYF
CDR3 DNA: TGTGCCAGCAGTGATTTAGCGGGAGTCCGGTGGGAGACCCAGTACTTC

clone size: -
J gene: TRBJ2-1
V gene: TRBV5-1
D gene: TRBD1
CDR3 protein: CASSLVQGYNEQFF
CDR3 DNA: TGCGCCAGCAGCTTAGTACAGGGGTACAATGAGCAGTTCTTC

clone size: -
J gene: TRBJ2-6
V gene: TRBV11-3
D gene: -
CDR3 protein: CASSPSMGSGANVLTF
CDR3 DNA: TGTGCCAGCAGCCCCTCGATGGGGAGTGGGGCCAACGTCCTGACTTTC

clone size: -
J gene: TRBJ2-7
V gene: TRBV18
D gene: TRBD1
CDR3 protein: CASSPGQDPSYEQYF
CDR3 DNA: TGTGCCAGCTCTCCCGGACAGGACCCGTCCTACGAGCAGTACTTC

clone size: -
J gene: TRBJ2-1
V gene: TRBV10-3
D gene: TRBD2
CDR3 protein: CAISDLFSGSLPGNEQFF
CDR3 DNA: TGTGCCATCAGTGACCTATTTAGCGGGAGCCTACCGGGCAATGAGCAGTTCTTC

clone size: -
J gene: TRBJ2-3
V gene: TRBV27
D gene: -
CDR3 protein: CASSLGGGVGHDTQYF
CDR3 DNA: TGTGCCAGCAGTTTAGGAGGGGGCGTTGGACATGATACGCAGTATTTT

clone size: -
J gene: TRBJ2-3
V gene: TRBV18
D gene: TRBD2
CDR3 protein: CASSPPGLAGRDTQYF
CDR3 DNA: TGTGCCAGCTCACCCCCGGGACTAGCGGGAAGAGATACGCAGTATTTT